This T cell receptor (beta chain) was identified in a study of OX40 agonist ivuxolimab in advanced cancers. TCRdb's table, derived via immunoSEQ multiplex PCR, lists solely in-frame clones and lacks some. The data contain about 97,000 clones, roughly nine tenths of them singletons. V lost 0 bases and J 2 bases, leaving 9 bases between the germline ends. The CDR3 consists of 15 residues. CDR1 and CDR2 from the germline V gene are SGDLS and YYNGEE. The chain couples TRBV9 to TRBJ1-3; D not resolved. This sample comprised CD4+ or CD8+ T cells sorted from blood, obtained in a trial of the OX40 agonist ivuxolimab. This clonotype was obtained from an adult with an advanced solid tumor such as melanoma, head and neck, liver or kidney cancer. Here the CDR3 reads CASSVGADTGNTIYF. The CDR3 coding sequence is TGTGCCAGCAGCGTAGGGGCAGACACTGGAAACACCATATATTTT.